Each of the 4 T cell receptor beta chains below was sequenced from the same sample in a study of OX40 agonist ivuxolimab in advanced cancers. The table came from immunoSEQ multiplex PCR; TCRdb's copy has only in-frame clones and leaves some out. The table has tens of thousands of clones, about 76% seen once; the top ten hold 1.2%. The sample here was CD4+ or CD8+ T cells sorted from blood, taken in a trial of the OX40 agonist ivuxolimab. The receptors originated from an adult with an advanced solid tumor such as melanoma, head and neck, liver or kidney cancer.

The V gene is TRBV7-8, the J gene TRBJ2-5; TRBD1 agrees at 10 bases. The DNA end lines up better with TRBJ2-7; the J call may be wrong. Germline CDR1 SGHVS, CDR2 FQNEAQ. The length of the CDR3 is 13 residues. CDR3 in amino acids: CASSRTGGYEQYF. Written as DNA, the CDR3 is TGTGCCAGCAGCAGGACAGGGGGGTACGAGCAGTACTTC.

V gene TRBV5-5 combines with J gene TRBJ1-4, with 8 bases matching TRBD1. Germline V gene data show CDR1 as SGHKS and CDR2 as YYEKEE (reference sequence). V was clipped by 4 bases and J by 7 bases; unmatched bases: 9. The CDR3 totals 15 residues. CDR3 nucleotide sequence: TGTGCCAGCAGCCCTCAGGGGGCGTGGGCTGAAAAACTGTTTTTT. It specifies CASSPQGAWAEKLFF.

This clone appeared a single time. CDR3 loop: CASTNSAGGSYNEQFF. CDR3 DNA sequence: TGCGCCAGCACCAACTCTGCAGGGGGCTCCTACAATGAGCAGTTCTTC. The rearrangement uses TRBV5-1 and TRBJ2-1; 7 bases line up with TRBD1. This CDR3 is built from 16 residues. The germline gives CDR1 SGHRS, CDR2 YFSETQ. J gave up 0 bases and V 6 bases, and 9 bases lay outside the gene matches.

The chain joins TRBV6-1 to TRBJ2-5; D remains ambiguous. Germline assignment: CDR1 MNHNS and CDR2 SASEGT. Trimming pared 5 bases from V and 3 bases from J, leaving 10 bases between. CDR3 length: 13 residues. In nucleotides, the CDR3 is TGTGCCAGCAGTAGTACCTACGAAGAGACCCAGTACTTC. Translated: CASSSTYEETQYF.